These T cell receptor beta chains were read from a single sample in a study of cytomegalovirus exposure and HLA in healthy donors. Assay: immunoSEQ multiplex PCR; the TCRdb copy retains only in-frame clones and omits some. The table has under 130,000 clones, 75% to 85% seen once. Sequencing was performed on PBMCs. Receptors originate from a man aged 18 to 30 in good health and CMV-seronegative. The CDR3 runs from the conserved cysteine through the conserved F or W. A D gene is named only where the DNA matches it firmly. Size values are once, few and many counts, or a class for expanded clones, and some rows have none.

J,size,D,V,DNA,CDR3
TRBJ2-6,few,-,TRBV27,TGTGCCAGCAGTTTGAGTGGGGCCAACGTCCTGACTTTC,CASSLSGANVLTF
TRBJ2-7,-,TRBD2,TRBV5-1,TGCGCCAGCAGCTTAACCCTCGCGGGACGTCCGGGACTAAGGAGCTCCTACGAGCAGTACTTC,CASSLTLAGRPGLRSSYEQYF
TRBJ2-1,-,TRBD2,TRBV9,TGTGCCAGCAGCGTAGGCAGCGGGAGCTACAATGAGCAGTTCTTC,CASSVGSGSYNEQFF
TRBJ1-2,-,-,TRBV7-9,TGTGCCAGCAGCTTAACGAGCAGACTCTCCGAGGACTATGGCTACACCTTC,CASSLTSRLSEDYGYTF
TRBJ2-7,-,-,TRBV6-6,TGTGCCAGCAGGTATGGACTGGCCTCCTACGAGCAGTACTTC,CASRYGLASYEQYF
TRBJ2-2,-,TRBD1,TRBV7-9,TGTGCCAGCAGGACTTTGGGGACAGGGTGGTCCGGGGAGCTGTTTTTT,CASRTLGTGWSGELFF
TRBJ2-7,once,-,TRBV6-1,TGTGCCAGCATTTCGAACAGGGTCACCTACGAGCAGTACTTC,CASISNRVTYEQYF
TRBJ2-3,-,TRBD1,TRBV28,TGTGCCAGCAGACTAAGGACAGGGAGAACAGATACGCAGTATTTT,CASRLRTGRTDTQYF
TRBJ1-1,-,-,TRBV19,TGTGCCAGTAGTACGACAGTTTTAGCTGAAGCTTTCTTT,CASSTTVLAEAFF
TRBJ1-1,-,TRBD1,TRBV15,TGTGCCACCAGCAGAGCCCCCCCCCTACAGGGGTTGAACACTGAAGCTTTCTTT,CATSRAPPLQGLNTEAFF
TRBJ2-2,-,-,TRBV9,TGTGCCAGCAGCGTGAGAAACGAACCGACCGGGGAGCTGTTTTTT,CASSVRNEPTGELFF
TRBJ2-1,-,TRBD2,TRBV5-1,TGCGCCAGCAGCCCCTCCGGGACTAGCGGGAGTTCGACCTACAATGAGCAGTTCTTC,CASSPSGTSGSSTYNEQFF
TRBJ1-1,-,-,TRBV28,TGTGCCAGCCGTTCCGGGGGAGTTAGGGCTTTCTTT,CASRSGGVRAFF
TRBJ2-5,-,-,TRBV19,TGTGCCAGTAGTATAGATAAGTGGGGGCGCAGTAAAGAGACCCAGTACTTC,CASSIDKWGRSKETQYF
TRBJ2-2,-,-,TRBV10-2,TGCGCCAGCACCCACAGGGAGACCGGGGAGCTGTTTTTT,CASTHRETGELFF
TRBJ2-2,-,TRBD1,TRBV2,TGTGCCAGCAGCGTCGACAGGGACCCCGGGGAGCTGTTTTTT,CASSVDRDPGELFF
TRBJ1-5,-,-,TRBV29-1,TGCAGCGTTGTTACAGGGCCTGGTCAGCCCCAGCATTTT,CSVVTGPGQPQHF
TRBJ2-7,few,TRBD2,TRBV5-6,TGTGCCAGCAGCCCGGGACTAGCGGGAGTCCTGCGCGAGCAGTACTTC,CASSPGLAGVLREQYF
TRBJ2-2,-,-,TRBV7-8,TGTGCCAGCAGCTTTTTCCGGCGACAGTCGGGCACCGGGGAGCTGTTTTTT,CASSFFRRQSGTGELFF
TRBJ1-2,few,TRBD1,TRBV19,TGTGCCAGTAGTACAGGACAGGGGGCGGTTATCTATGGCTACACCTTC,CASSTGQGAVIYGYTF
TRBJ2-7,-,-,TRBV7-2,TGTGCCAGCAGCTTAGGGGGACTTTCCTACGAGCAGTACTTC,CASSLGGLSYEQYF
TRBJ1-5,-,-,TRBV6-6,TGTGCCAGCAGTTGGGCTCTGGACAGTAATCAGCCCCAGCATTTT,CASSWALDSNQPQHF
TRBJ2-3,-,-,TRBV30,TGTGCCTGGAGTGTATTGGCCGTCACAGATACGCAGTATTTT,CAWSVLAVTDTQYF
TRBJ1-2,-,-,TRBV2,TGTGCCAGCAGTGAAGTGGGGGCAGGGTATGGCTACACCTTC,CASSEVGAGYGYTF
TRBJ2-7,once,TRBD2,TRBV6-5,TGTGCCAGCAGGGAACTAGCGGGCTACGAGCAGTACTTC,CASRELAGYEQYF
TRBJ1-2,few,TRBD1,TRBV5-1,TGCGCCAGCAGCCTGGGGACAGGGGGCCACTATGGCTACACCTTC,CASSLGTGGHYGYTF
TRBJ2-2,-,-,TRBV5-4,TGTGCCAGCAGCTTGAGACAGGGAGGCGCCGGGGAGCTGTTTTTT,CASSLRQGGAGELFF
TRBJ2-7,-,-,TRBV10-2,TGCGCCAGCAGTGACTACGAGCAGTACTTC,CASSDYEQYF
TRBJ1-1,-,-,TRBV30,TGTGCCTTATATTGGGGCCCCATGAACACTGAAGCTTTCTTT,CALYWGPMNTEAFF
TRBJ2-1,-,-,TRBV14,TGTGCCAGCAGCCCGAGACTTCCCTCCTACAATGAGCAGTTCTTC,CASSPRLPSYNEQFF
TRBJ1-2,-,TRBD1,TRBV7-9,TGTGCCAGCAGCTCCGGGACAGGGTCTAACTATGGCTACACCTTC,CASSSGTGSNYGYTF
TRBJ2-7,-,TRBD2,TRBV5-6,TGTGCCAGCAGCTTGGGACTAGCGGGAGACTACGAGCAGTACTTC,CASSLGLAGDYEQYF
TRBJ2-3,-,-,TRBV9,TGTGCCAGCAGCGTAGTTCTAGGAAGCACAGATACGCAGTATTTT,CASSVVLGSTDTQYF
TRBJ1-4,-,-,TRBV10-3,TGTGCCATCGGGAAGTTTGAGGGTGAGGCAGAAAAACTGTTTTTT,CAIGKFEGEAEKLFF
TRBJ1-5,-,-,TRBV19,TGTGCCAGTAGTATGGGATCGCGGGCTCAGCCCCAGCATTTT,CASSMGSRAQPQHF
TRBJ2-7,-,TRBD2,TRBV7-8,TGTGCCAGCAGCTTTGGGACTAGCGGGAGTACCTACGAGCAGTACTTC,CASSFGTSGSTYEQYF
TRBJ2-5,once,TRBD1,TRBV5-4,TGTGCCAGCAGCTTGGGGGACAGGGGATTCCAAGAGACCCAGTACTTC,CASSLGDRGFQETQYF
TRBJ1-2,-,TRBD1,TRBV5-1,TGCGCCAGCAGCTTTGGGACAGTTGGTGGCTACACCTTC,CASSFGTVGGYTF
TRBJ1-5,-,TRBD1,TRBV6-5,TGTGCCAGCAGTTACTCGGGACAGGGAAATCAGCCCCAGCATTTT,CASSYSGQGNQPQHF
TRBJ2-2,-,-,TRBV5-8,TGTGCCAGCAGCGCGGGCCTACTACCCGGCGGGGAGCTGTTTTTT,CASSAGLLPGGELFF
TRBJ1-2,-,-,TRBV28,TGTGCCAGCAGTTTCGGCGGGGGATCTGGCTACACCTTC,CASSFGGGSGYTF
TRBJ2-3,-,-,TRBV7-2,TGTGCCAGCAGCTTAGGGTTGGCGGGACAGAGCACAGATACGCAGTATTTT,CASSLGLAGQSTDTQYF
TRBJ1-3,-,-,TRBV6-5,TGTGCCAGCAGTTACTCACCTGAGGGTTCTGGAAACACCATATATTTT,CASSYSPEGSGNTIYF
TRBJ2-3,-,TRBD1,TRBV14,TGTGCCAGCAGCCATATAGGGGGCCCGGCAGATACGCAGTATTTT,CASSHIGGPADTQYF
TRBJ1-3,-,-,TRBV15,TGTGCCACCAGCAGAGACAAGAGCTCTGGAAACACCATATATTTT,CATSRDKSSGNTIYF
TRBJ1-1,-,-,TRBV28,TGTGCCAGCAGCCCCAGGGGATTGAGTCTGAACACTGAAGCTTTCTTT,CASSPRGLSLNTEAFF
TRBJ1-5,-,-,TRBV7-9,TGTTCCAGCAGCTTAGTAGGGGGTCACCAGCCCCAGCATTTT,CSSSLVGGHQPQHF
TRBJ2-7,-,TRBD2,TRBV2,TGTGCCAGCAGTGAAATGGGGGGGGTAGACGAGCAGTACTTC,CASSEMGGVDEQYF
TRBJ1-3,-,TRBD1,TRBV7-9,TGTGCCAGCAGCTTAGTGGGACAGAGCTCTGGAAACACCATATATTTT,CASSLVGQSSGNTIYF